This TCR beta chain was obtained from a study of blood T cell repertoires in COVID-19. In the study overall: Specimens from acute and convalescent COVID-19 originated in the United States, Italy and Spain. PBMCs, B-cell-depleted T cells, or T cells were the source of the cDNA or gDNA that made up the material.

CDR1 is LNHNV, CDR2 YYDKDF, per germline (reference sequence). Deletions cut 2 bases from V and 0 bases from J, with 11 bases between. CDR3 length equals 16 residues. Authors' data handling: Scientists estimated how many nucleated cells there were by amplifying reference gene primers. The table came from immunoSEQ multiplex PCR; TCRdb's copy has only in-frame clones and leaves some out. The D gene and trimming were derived from the DNA, and the V and J assignments and clone size from that table. The data show tens of thousands of clones, 91% seen once. The genes are TRBV15 and TRBJ1-3, with D possibly matching TRBD1 (5 bases). This TCR came from a human donor in a cohort sampled during active COVID-19. The sequencing sample was made of peripheral blood. The CDR3 sequence is CATSRSGTDSGNTIYF. The CDR3 nucleotides read TGTGCCACCAGCAGAAGCGGGACGGACTCTGGAAACACCATATATTTT.